This entry describes one T cell receptor (beta chain). This entry comes from a study of blood T cell repertoires in COVID-19. Study-level background: From the United States, Italy and Spain came samples of acute and convalescent COVID-19. PBMCs, B-cell-depleted T cells, or T cells provided the cDNA or gDNA that made up the material.

Study processing details: Amplification of reference gene primers provided the estimated nucleated cell counts. The assay was immunoSEQ multiplex PCR, and TCRdb's table has in-frame clones only and misses some. That table supplies the V and J calls and clone size; D and trimming were determined from the DNA. The sample shows more than 250,000 clones, more than 70% of them seen only once. CDR3 length: 14 residues. Looked up from germline, CDR1 is MNHEY and CDR2 is SMNVEV (reference sequence). V was shortened by 2 bases and J by 2 bases, with 10 bases between the two germline ends. This clonotype was sampled from a man between 18 and 29 years old who had recovered from COVID-19. Sequenced: peripheral blood. The genes are TRBV27 and TRBJ2-7; D is unclear. The CDR3 loop reads CASSLKSLTYEQYF. The CDR3 nucleotides read TGTGCCAGCAGTTTAAAATCCCTAACCTACGAGCAGTACTTC.